This T cell receptor (beta chain) came from a study of blood T cell repertoires in COVID-19. Trimming shortened V by 6 bases and J by 1 base, and 13 bases separated the two germline ends. Germline CDR1 MNHEY, CDR2 SMNVEV (reference sequence). The CDR3 extends over 16 amino acids. Membership in each cohort depended on participant-reported clinical history. Within 2 weeks of study entry, exposed participants had contacted a PCR-confirmed or clinician-diagnosed COVID-19 case. As originally analysed: Counts of nucleated cells, estimated from reference gene primer amplification, were obtained. Data came from immunoSEQ multiplex PCR; TCRdb stores just in-frame clones and leaves some out. The V and J calls and clone size are taken from that table; D and trimming were inferred from the DNA. The data show around 250,000 clones, 90% seen once.

This clonotype was obtained from a man between 45 and 60 years old who had been exposed to COVID-19. Sequencing was done on a sample of PBMCs or T cells enriched from blood (not recorded which). The J gene is TRBJ1-6, the V gene TRBV27, with D perhaps TRBD1 (5 bases). The CDR3 DNA follows: TGTGCCAGCAGCCCGATAAGGGGATCCTATAATTCACCCCTCCACTTT. Residues: CASSPIRGSYNSPLHF.